Listed here are 20 T cell receptor beta chains from one sample, sequenced in a study of cytomegalovirus exposure and HLA in healthy donors. PCR amplification relied on 60 Vbeta primers (plus 13 Jbeta primers). Sequencing was performed with immunoSEQ multiplex PCR; in TCRdb, only in-frame clones are kept and a portion is missing. Among about 150,000 clones, around 79% were seen once, and the ten largest hold 3% to 4.5%. Sequences were obtained from PBMCs. The receptors derive from a male donor in good health and CMV-seronegative.

V is TRBV11-3 and J is TRBJ1-1, with a possible D match to TRBD1 (5 bases). Deletions cut 1 base from V and 2 bases from J, with 11 bases between. CDR1 is SGHNT and CDR2 is YENEEA in the germline V gene. The CDR3 totals 15 residues. The CDR3 reads CASSLGPGLNTEAFF. In DNA, the CDR3 is TGTGCCAGCAGCTTAGGACCGGGACTTAACACTGAAGCTTTCTTT. Full variable domain (rest looked up from reference TRBV11-3 and TRBJ1-1): EAGVVQSPRYKIIEKKQPVAFWCNPISGHNTLYWYLQNLGQGPELLIRYENEEAVDDSQLPKDRFSAERLKGVDSTLKIQPAELGDSAVYLCASSLGPGLNTEAFFGQGTRLTVV.

The V call is TRBV6-5, the J call TRBJ1-2; TRBD1 matches 8 bases. Germline V CDR1 and CDR2: MNHEY, SVGAGI. There are 15 residues in the CDR3. The V segment lost 5 bases and the J segment 8 bases; nucleotides outside the gene matches: 13. CDR3 sequence (DNA): TGTGCCAGCAGTGGGGTGGCAGGGGGCATCAGCGGCTACACCTTC. Encoded protein: CASSGVAGGISGYTF.

The rearrangement links TRBV6-4 to TRBJ2-3, with 8 nucleotides matching TRBD2. Trimming took 0 bases from V and 5 from J; bases not matched to a gene: 7. The CDR3 runs 16 residues. Germline V CDR1 and CDR2: MRHNA, SNTAGT. The CDR3 bases are TGTGCCAGCAGTGACTCTACGGGGGGGCCACTAGATACGCAGTATTTT. It specifies CASSDSTGGPLDTQYF.

This clone has a handful of counts. The rearrangement links TRBV28 to TRBJ2-3, with 10 positions matching TRBD1. This CDR3 has 13 residues. The trim removed 8 bases at V and 5 bases at J, leaving 4 bases unmatched. Germline CDR1 is MDHEN and CDR2 is SYDVKM. The CDR3 is CASGTGDVDTQYF. The DNA for the CDR3 is TGTGCCAGCGGGACAGGGGACGTAGATACGCAGTATTTT.

The chain couples TRBV7-7 to TRBJ2-3; 7 bases fit TRBD2. The CDR3 is made up of 14 amino acids. CDR1 is SSHAT, CDR2 FNYEAQ, per germline (reference sequence). The CDR3: CASSKTSLTDTQYF. CDR3 in DNA: TGTGCTAGCTCAAAGACTAGCCTAACAGATACGCAGTATTTT.

This clone has more than one count but fewer than ten. The chain is built from TRBV29-1 and TRBJ2-5; 9 bases line up with TRBD1. This CDR3 is 14 amino acids long. V trimming: 7 bases; J trimming: 0 bases; junction bases outside the gene matches: 6. CDR1 SQVTM and CDR2 ANQGSEA come from the germline V gene. Written as DNA, the CDR3 is TGCAGCGCTGGACAGGGGCTAAACCAAGAGACCCAGTACTTC. Protein: CSAGQGLNQETQYF.

The chain recombines TRBV19 with TRBJ2-1, with 9 nucleotides matching TRBD2. The V segment lost 3 bases and the J segment 3 bases; nucleotides outside the gene matches: 6. The CDR3 is 16 amino acids. The V gene's germline CDR1 is LNHDA and CDR2 SQIVND (reference sequence). CDR3 DNA sequence: TGTGCCAGTAGTATCCGAGCGGGGGGTATCTACAATGAGCAGTTCTTC. This gives the protein CASSIRAGGIYNEQFF.

This clone turned up a few times. V usage is TRBV5-4 and J usage is TRBJ2-7; D might be TRBD1 (6 bases). The CDR3 extends over 13 amino acids. V lost 0 bases and J 3 bases, leaving 7 bases between the germline ends. Germline CDR1 reads SGHNT; CDR2 reads YYREEE (reference sequence). The CDR3 nucleotides are TGTGCCAGCAGCTTGGGGGGGCGCTACGAGCAGTACTTC. This sequence encodes CASSLGGRYEQYF.

This chain uses TRBV4-2 with TRBJ2-1, with TRBD1 as a possible D gene (6 bases). The CDR3 totals 17 residues. Germline V lookup: CDR1 LGHNA, CDR2 YNFKEQ. V gave up 0 bases and J gave up 4 bases, with 16 bases separating them. The CDR3 region has the DNA TGTGCCAGCAGCCAAGATCCTGGCTTACAGGGTTACAATGAGCAGTTCTTC. This gives the protein CASSQDPGLQGYNEQFF.

Here the CDR3 DNA reads TGTGCCAGCAGCGTAGTTCGGGAGGTTCCGAACACCGGGGAGCTGTTTTTT. Its translation is CASSVVREVPNTGELFF. The chain combines TRBV9 with TRBJ2-2; TRBD2 matches at 7 bases. The CDR3 runs 17 residues. The germline CDR1 and CDR2 sequences are SGDLS and YYNGEE. Losses at the gene ends were 0 bases for V and 0 bases for J; bases not matched to a gene: 5.

The CDR3 loop is CASGGGVTEAFF. The CDR3 DNA sequence: TGTGCCAGCGGGGGAGGGGTTACTGAAGCTTTCTTT. The chain links TRBV9 to TRBJ1-1; possible D gene TRBD1, 5 bases. The germline gives CDR1 SGDLS, CDR2 YYNGEE. CDR3 length: 12 residues. V lost 7 bases and J 5 bases, leaving 12 bases between the germline ends.

This chain uses TRBV6-5 with TRBJ2-7; D remains ambiguous. The V gene's germline CDR1 is MNHEY and CDR2 SVGAGI. CDR3 size: 14 residues. V lost 0 bases and J lost 2, with 8 bases in between. The CDR3 protein is CASSYSMATYEQYF. CDR3 DNA sequence: TGTGCCAGCAGTTACTCGATGGCAACCTACGAGCAGTACTTC.

The chain links TRBV9 to TRBJ1-1, with TRBD1 as a possible D gene (6 bases). Trimming left V 1 base short and J 0 bases short, with 16 bases between. The CDR3 is 17 residues long. Germline CDR1 SGDLS, CDR2 YYNGEE. The chain's CDR3 is CASSVSNLTGLNTEAFF. The CDR3 region has the DNA TGTGCCAGCAGCGTATCCAACCTGACAGGACTGAACACTGAAGCTTTCTTT.

The chain links TRBV6-1 to TRBJ2-7; the match to TRBD2 covers 9 bases. CDR1 and CDR2 (germline): MNHNS, SASEGT. V lost 6 bases, J lost 6 bases, and 3 bases stayed unmatched. The CDR3 length is 12 residues. The CDR3 bases are TGTGCCAGCAGCTTTAGCGGGAGCGAGCAGTACTTC. Protein product: CASSFSGSEQYF.

The V gene is TRBV7-9, the J gene TRBJ1-1; weak D call: TRBD1 (6 bases). Germline V CDR1 and CDR2: SEHNR, FQNEAQ (reference sequence). V was clipped by 8 bases and J by 5 bases, with 18 bases between them. The CDR3 covers 14 residues. The DNA for the CDR3 is TGTGCCAGCGCGACGATCAGGGGTAAGACTGAAGCTTTCTTT. Protein sequence: CASATIRGKTEAFF.

The CDR3 reads CASSPDRVGDQPQHF. CDR3 DNA sequence: TGCGCCAGCAGCCCGGACAGGGTTGGGGATCAGCCCCAGCATTTT. The chain has TRBV4-1 and TRBJ1-5; 8 bases fit TRBD1. The CDR3 extends over 15 amino acids. Germline CDR1 reads MGHRA; CDR2 reads YSYEKL. The trim removed 4 bases at V and 5 bases at J, leaving 7 bases unmatched.

The CDR3 DNA follows: TGTGCCAGCAGCCTTAGCGGGGGGGCTAACAATGAGCAGTTCTTC. Protein: CASSLSGGANNEQFF. The rearrangement joins TRBV7-9 to TRBJ2-1, with 11 nucleotides matching TRBD2. Germline CDR1 reads SEHNR; CDR2 reads FQNEAQ (reference sequence). CDR3 length: 15 residues. After removal of 5 bases from V and 5 bases from J, the junction contained 5 bases not matched to a gene.

This chain connects TRBV27 to TRBJ1-5; possibly TRBD1 for D (5 bases). Germline V gene sequence: CDR1 MNHEY, CDR2 SMNVEV (reference sequence). The CDR3 sequence is 15 residues long. Trimming removed 5 bases at V and 2 bases at J, with 13 bases between. CDR3 bases: TGTGCCAGCAGTGGGACTCCCCAGGGCAATCAGCCCCAGCATTTT. Protein sequence: CASSGTPQGNQPQHF.

This clone appeared a single time. The chain is built from TRBV7-9 and TRBJ2-3; 7 nucleotides align to TRBD1. Germline assignment: CDR1 SEHNR and CDR2 FQNEAQ (reference sequence). This CDR3 contains 15 residues. V lost 5 bases to trimming and J lost 3 bases; unmatched junction nucleotides: 8. CDR3 coding DNA: TGTGCCAGCAGCCGTCGACAGGGTGGAACAGATACGCAGTATTTT. Residues: CASSRRQGGTDTQYF.

About this clone: The junction departs from the called germline gene at one end, perhaps through a read error. V gene TRBV7-9 combines with J gene TRBJ1-4; perhaps TRBD1 as D (5 bases). The CDR3 extends over 15 amino acids. Looked up from germline, CDR1 is SEHNR and CDR2 is FQNEAQ (reference sequence). The CDR3 sequence is CSSGDLGADGEKLFF. CDR3 bases: TGTTCCAGCGGCGATCTAGGGGCGGACGGTGAAAAACTGTTTTTT. Drawing the rest from reference TRBV7-9 and TRBJ1-4, the complete variable domain is DTGVSQNPRHKITKRGQNVTFRCDPISEHNRLYWYRQTLGQGPEFLTYFQNEAQLEKSRLLSDRFSAERPKGSFSTLEIQRTEQGDSAMYLCSSGDLGADGEKLFFGSGTQLSVL.